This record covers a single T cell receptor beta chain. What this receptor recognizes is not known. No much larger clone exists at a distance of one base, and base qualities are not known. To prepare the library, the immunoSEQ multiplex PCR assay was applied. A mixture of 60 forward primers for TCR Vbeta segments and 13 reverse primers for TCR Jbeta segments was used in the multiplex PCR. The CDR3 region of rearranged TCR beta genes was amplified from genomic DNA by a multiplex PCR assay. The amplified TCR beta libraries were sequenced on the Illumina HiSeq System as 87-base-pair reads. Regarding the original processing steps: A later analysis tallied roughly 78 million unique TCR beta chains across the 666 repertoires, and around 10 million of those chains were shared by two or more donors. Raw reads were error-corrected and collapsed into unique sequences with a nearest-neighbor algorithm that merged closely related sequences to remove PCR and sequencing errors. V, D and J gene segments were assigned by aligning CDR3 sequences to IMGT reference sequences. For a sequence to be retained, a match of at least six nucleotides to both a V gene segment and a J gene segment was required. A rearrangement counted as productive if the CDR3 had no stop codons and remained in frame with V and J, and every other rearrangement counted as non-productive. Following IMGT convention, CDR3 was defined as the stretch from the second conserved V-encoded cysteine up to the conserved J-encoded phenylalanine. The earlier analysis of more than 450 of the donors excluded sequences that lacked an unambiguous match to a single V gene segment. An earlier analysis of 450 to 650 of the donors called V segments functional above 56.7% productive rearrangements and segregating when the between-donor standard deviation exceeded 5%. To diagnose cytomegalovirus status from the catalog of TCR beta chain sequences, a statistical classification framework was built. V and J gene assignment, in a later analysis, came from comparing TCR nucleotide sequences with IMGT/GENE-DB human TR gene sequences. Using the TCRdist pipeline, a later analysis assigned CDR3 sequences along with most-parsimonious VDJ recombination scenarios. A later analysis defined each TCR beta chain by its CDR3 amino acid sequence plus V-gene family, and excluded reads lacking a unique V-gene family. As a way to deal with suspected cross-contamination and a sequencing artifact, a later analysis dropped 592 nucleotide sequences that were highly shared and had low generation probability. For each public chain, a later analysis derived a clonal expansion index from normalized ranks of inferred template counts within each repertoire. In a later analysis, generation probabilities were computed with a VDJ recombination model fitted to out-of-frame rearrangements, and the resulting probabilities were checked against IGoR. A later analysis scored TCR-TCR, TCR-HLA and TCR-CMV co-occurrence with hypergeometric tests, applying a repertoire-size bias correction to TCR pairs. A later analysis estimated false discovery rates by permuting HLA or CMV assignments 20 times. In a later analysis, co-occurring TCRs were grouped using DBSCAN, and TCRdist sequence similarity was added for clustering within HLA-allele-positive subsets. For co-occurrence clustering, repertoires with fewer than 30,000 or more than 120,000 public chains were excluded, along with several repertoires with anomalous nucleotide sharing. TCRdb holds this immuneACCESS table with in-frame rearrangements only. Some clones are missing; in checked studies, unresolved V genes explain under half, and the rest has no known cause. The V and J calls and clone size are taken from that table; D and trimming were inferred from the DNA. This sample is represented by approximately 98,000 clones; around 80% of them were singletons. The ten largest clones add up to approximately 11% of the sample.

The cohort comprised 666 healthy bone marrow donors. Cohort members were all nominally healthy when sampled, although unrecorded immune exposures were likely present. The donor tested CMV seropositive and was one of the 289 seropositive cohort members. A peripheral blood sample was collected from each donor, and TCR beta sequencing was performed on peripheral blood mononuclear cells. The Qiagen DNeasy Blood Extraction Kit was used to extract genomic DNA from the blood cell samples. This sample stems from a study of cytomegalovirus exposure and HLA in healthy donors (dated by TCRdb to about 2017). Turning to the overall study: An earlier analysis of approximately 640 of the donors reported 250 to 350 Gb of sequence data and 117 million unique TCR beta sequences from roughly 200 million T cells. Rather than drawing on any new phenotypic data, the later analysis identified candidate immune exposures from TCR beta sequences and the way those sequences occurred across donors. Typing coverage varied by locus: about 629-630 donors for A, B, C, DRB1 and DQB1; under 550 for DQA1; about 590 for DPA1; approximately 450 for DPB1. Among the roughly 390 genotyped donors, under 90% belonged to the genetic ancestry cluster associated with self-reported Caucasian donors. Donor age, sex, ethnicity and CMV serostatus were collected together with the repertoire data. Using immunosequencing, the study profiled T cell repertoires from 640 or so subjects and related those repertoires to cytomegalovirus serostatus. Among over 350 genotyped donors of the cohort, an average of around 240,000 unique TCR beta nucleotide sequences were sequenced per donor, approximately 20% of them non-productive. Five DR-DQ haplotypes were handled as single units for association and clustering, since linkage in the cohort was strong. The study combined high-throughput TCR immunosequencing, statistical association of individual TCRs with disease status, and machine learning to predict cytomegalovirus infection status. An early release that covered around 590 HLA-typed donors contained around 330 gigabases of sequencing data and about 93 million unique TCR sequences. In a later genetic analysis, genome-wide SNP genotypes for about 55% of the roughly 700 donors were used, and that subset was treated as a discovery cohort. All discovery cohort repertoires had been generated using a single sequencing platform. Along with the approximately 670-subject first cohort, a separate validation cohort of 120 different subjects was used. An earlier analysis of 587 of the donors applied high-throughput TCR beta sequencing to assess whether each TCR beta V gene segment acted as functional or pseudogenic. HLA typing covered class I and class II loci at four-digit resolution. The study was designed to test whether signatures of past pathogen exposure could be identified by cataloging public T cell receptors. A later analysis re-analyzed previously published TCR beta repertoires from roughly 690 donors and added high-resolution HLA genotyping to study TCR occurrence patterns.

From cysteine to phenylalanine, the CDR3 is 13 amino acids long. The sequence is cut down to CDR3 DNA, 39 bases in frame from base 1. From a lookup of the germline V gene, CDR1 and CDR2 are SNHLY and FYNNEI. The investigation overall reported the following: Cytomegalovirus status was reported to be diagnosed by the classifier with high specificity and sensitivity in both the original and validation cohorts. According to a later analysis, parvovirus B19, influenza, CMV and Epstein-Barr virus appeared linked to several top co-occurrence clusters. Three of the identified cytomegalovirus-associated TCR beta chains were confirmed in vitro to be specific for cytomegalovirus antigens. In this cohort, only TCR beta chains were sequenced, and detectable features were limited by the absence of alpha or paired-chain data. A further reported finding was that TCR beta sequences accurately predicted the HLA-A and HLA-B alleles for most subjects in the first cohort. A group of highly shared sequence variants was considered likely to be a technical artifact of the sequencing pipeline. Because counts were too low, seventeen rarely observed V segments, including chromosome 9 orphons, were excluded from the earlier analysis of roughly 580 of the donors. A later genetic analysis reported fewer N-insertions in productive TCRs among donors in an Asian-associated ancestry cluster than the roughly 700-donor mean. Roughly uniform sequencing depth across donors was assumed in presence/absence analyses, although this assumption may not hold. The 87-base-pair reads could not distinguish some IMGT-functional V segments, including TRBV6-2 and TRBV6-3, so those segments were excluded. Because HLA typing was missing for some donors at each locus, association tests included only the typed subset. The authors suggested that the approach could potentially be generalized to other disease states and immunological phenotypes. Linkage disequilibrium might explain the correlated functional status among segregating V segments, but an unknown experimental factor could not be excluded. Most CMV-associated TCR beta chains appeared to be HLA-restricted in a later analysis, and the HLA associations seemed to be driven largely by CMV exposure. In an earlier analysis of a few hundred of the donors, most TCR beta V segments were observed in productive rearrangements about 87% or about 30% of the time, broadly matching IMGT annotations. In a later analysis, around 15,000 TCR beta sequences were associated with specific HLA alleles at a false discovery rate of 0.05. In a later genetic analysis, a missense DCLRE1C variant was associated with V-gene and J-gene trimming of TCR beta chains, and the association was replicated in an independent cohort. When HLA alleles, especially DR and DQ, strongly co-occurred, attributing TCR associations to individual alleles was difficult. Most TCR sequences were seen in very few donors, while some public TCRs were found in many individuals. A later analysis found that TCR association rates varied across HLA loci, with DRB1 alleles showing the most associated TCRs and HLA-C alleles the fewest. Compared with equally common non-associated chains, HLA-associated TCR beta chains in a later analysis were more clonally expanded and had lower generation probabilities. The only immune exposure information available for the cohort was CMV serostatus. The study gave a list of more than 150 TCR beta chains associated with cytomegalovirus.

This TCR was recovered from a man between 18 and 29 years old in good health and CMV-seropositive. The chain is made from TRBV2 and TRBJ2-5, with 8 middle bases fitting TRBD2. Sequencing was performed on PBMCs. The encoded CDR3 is CGTSGGEAETQYF. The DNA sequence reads TGTGGGACTTCGGGGGGGGAGGCGGAGACCCAGTACTTC.